Listed here are 9 T cell receptor beta chains from one sample, sequenced in a study of blood T cell repertoires in COVID-19. TCRdb keeps only in-frame clones here, not all; method: immunoSEQ multiplex PCR. The table has around 72,000 clones, approximately 86% seen once. The sequenced sample consisted of peripheral blood. The receptors were gathered from a man aged 50 to 60 with acute or convalescent COVID-19.

This chain connects TRBV3-1 (or the pseudogene TRBV3-2) to TRBJ2-7; the match to TRBD2 covers 12 bases. This CDR3 comprises 17 residues. With 0 bases clipped from V and 0 bases from J, the junction kept 3 bases outside the gene matches. In germline, CDR1 is LGHDT, CDR2 YNNKEL (reference sequence). The CDR3 coding sequence is TGTGCCAGCAGCCAAGATCGGGGACTAGCGGGCTCCTACGAGCAGTACTTC. Residues: CASSQDRGLAGSYEQYF.

This sequence joins TRBV7-3 and TRBJ2-7, with 9 bases aligning to TRBD1. With 4 bases clipped from V and 3 bases from J, the junction kept 4 bases outside the gene matches. Germline values: CDR1 SGHTA, CDR2 FQGTGA. The CDR3 sequence is 14 residues long. The CDR3 here is CASSSWGQGYEQYF. DNA of the CDR3: TGTGCCAGCAGCTCATGGGGACAGGGCTACGAGCAGTACTTC.

The chain is built from TRBV3-1 (or the pseudogene TRBV3-2) and TRBJ2-3; 8 bases line up with TRBD2. Germline V CDR1 and CDR2: LGHDT, YNNKEL (reference sequence). V was pared by 4 bases and J by 9 bases, with 12 bases of the junction left unmatched. The length of the CDR3 is 15 residues. CDR3 in DNA: TGTGCCAGCAGCCCTCGGGGGGGCGTGAAGGGGACGCAGTATTTT. It specifies CASSPRGGVKGTQYF.

This clone turned up a few times. This chain links TRBV11-3 with TRBJ2-3; weak D call: TRBD2 (6 bases). This CDR3 contains 16 residues. From germline, CDR1 is SGHNT and CDR2 YENEEA. V lost 1 base and J lost 0, with 11 bases in between. CDR3 in amino acids: CASSLGLATSTDTQYF. In DNA, the CDR3 is TGTGCCAGCAGCTTAGGGCTAGCGACTAGCACAGATACGCAGTATTTT.

The chain combines TRBV29-1 with TRBJ2-5, with 8 bases lining up with TRBD2. Trimming cost V 7 bases and J 7 bases; bases outside gene matches: 14. The V gene's germline CDR1 is SQVTM and CDR2 ANQGSEA. This CDR3 comprises 14 residues. The CDR3 region has the DNA TGCAGCGAGCTGGGCGGGGGGCCGCCTGGGACCCAGTACTTC. Translation: CSELGGGPPGTQYF.

This rearrangement joins TRBV27 to TRBJ1-5, with D possibly matching TRBD1 (6 bases). Germline CDR1 MNHEY, CDR2 SMNVEV (reference sequence). V was cut by 6 bases and J by 5 bases, with 29 bases left in between. The CDR3 covers 19 residues. The CDR3 is CASSLRGRGFFFFDQPQHF. CDR3 nucleotides: TGTGCCAGCAGCCTCCGTGGAAGGGGGTTTTTCTTTTTTGATCAGCCCCAGCATTTT.

This chain connects TRBV5-1 to TRBJ1-6; 7 nucleotides match TRBD1. V gave up 0 bases and J gave up 10 bases; unmatched junction bases: 10. The CDR3 runs to 16 residues. Germline assignment: CDR1 SGHRS and CDR2 YFSETQ. CDR3 sequence: CASSLAEGASWSPLHF. The CDR3 bases are TGCGCCAGCAGCTTGGCCGAGGGGGCATCGTGGTCACCCCTCCACTTT.

The chain recombines TRBV19 with TRBJ1-4; 8 nucleotides agree with TRBD1. V was clipped by 6 bases and J by 5 bases; unmatched bases: 5. CDR1 is LNHDA and CDR2 is SQIVND in the germline V gene (reference sequence). The CDR3 loop spans 14 amino acids. The CDR3 region has the DNA TGTGCCAGTAGCGGACAGGGAAAAAATGAAAAACTGTTTTTT. Translated: CASSGQGKNEKLFF.

The chain carries TRBV9 and TRBJ2-5; 9 bases are shared with TRBD1. The CDR3 is 12 residues long. Unmatched junction bases numbered 0, after V lost 7 bases and J lost 2 bases. Germline CDR1 is SGDLS and CDR2 is YYNGEE. CDR3 region: CASGTGQETQYF. In nucleotides, the CDR3 is TGTGCCAGCGGGACAGGGCAAGAGACCCAGTACTTC.